The source of this T cell receptor (beta chain) is a study of blood T cells in healthy people across ages (dated by TCRdb to between 2015 and 2017). Regarding the study in general: In model experiments, template switching captured roughly one uniquely barcoded TCR beta cDNA molecule for every two T cells. Using deep sequencing normalized with unique cDNA molecular identifiers, the study measured how TCR beta repertoire diversity changes with age. Four age groups were formed from the donors: young (average approximately 15 years), middle-aged (more than 35), aged (about 62) and long-lived (less than 85). To avoid experimental bias, donors of different ages were spread randomly across the sequencing lanes. Using the same blood draw, the study looked at two additional independent replicas of 1 million unique cDNA reads for two donors, one aged 18 to 30 and the other aged 80 or older.

In regard to this clonotype: Its antigen is unknown. No much larger clone exists at a distance of one base, and base qualities are not known.

Summary of the overall study and its limitations: Compared with the aged group, more naive CD4+ T cells, fewer expanded clones and increased TCR diversity were shown by the long-lived group, suggesting age selection. As age increased, observed TCR beta diversity per million T cells dropped in a roughly linear way, and a significant reduction was already evident by age 40. Donor CMV infection status was unknown, potentially confounding age-related changes in expanded clonotypes. There was a strong correlation between observed TCR beta diversity and the percentage of naive T cells measured by flow cytometry. Conclusive comparison of naive and antigen-experienced compartments was prevented by the profiling of bulk unsorted PBMCs. Estimates of total diversity based on one million sequenced T cells were considered lower bounds and underestimates.

Systemically healthy Caucasian individuals from Russia, 39 in total and aged about 6 to 95 years, were included as donors. Roughly 9.5 milliliters of peripheral blood were drawn from each donor into EDTA-treated Vacutainer tubes. Ficoll-Paque density-gradient centrifugation was used to isolate PBMCs, with at least 7 million per sample. Trizol reagent was used to extract total RNA from the PBMCs, yielding at least 5.5 micrograms per sample. For every donor, flow cytometry on a PBMC aliquot measured the percentage of naive CD45RAhigh/CD27high T cells. CDR1 and CDR2, looked up from the germline V gene, are KGHSH and LQKENI. The CDR3 runs 15 amino acids, cysteine and phenylalanine included. The DNA shown is the 45-base CDR3, in frame from base 1. Libraries were prepared through 5' RACE. TCRdb names Illumina HiSeq 2500 as the instrument used. A second PCR of about 6 to 12 cycles was run with a J-beta primer mix and a sample-barcoded 5' primer. A unique molecular identifier was introduced onto each TCR beta cDNA molecule by a template-switch 5' adaptor carrying 12 random nucleotides. At least 3 million CDR3-containing paired-end reads were obtained from each sample. First-strand cDNA was synthesized from all RNA with the Mint cDNA synthesis kit, primed by a TRBC-specific oligonucleotide. Following uracil-DNA glycosylase treatment, a first 18-cycle PCR with universal primers M1SS and BC2_uni_R was performed on all cDNA. Turning to the authors' computational methods: For normalization, 1 million high-quality reads were randomly selected from each sample, with every read carrying a distinct molecular identifier. Instead of being binned into consensus sequences, reads that shared molecular identifiers were thrown out. MiTCR, set to a Q25 quality threshold and the strictest error-elimination algorithm, was used for CDR3 identification, clonotype clustering and error correction. Lower-bound total TCR beta diversity was estimated with a nonparametric unseen species model using Euler transformation. TCRdb reprocessing: public reads trimmed at Q25 with fastp, clones called with MiXCR, in-frame beta chains kept. Rows are combined by CDR3 protein, so each entry shows the most common genes and DNA. Here the V and J calls rest on TCRdb's processing, not on the authors' analysis. Across this sample there are 2 million or so distinct CDR3 sequences, with just under 50% seen only once. Of the sample, around 2.1% falls within the top ten clones.

The sample taken for sequencing was blood. The source of this sequence is a woman aged 40 to 50 in good health. Recombination joined TRBV18 with TRBJ2-4; 9 of the junction bases match TRBD1. The J call may not be correct, given that the DNA end is closer to TRBJ2-7. CDR3 reads: CASSPLRDRAYEQYF. The DNA sequence reads TGTGCCAGCTCACCTCTCCGGGACAGGGCCTACGAGCAGTACTTC.